The 21 T cell receptor beta chains listed next were all sequenced from one sample in a study of blood T cell repertoires in COVID-19. Here immunoSEQ multiplex PCR was the method, and the copy in TCRdb shows in-frame clones only, minus some. The sample contains over 200,000 clones, roughly four fifths of which appear only once. What was sequenced was peripheral blood. The receptors here all came from a woman in her forties with active or convalescent COVID-19.

This clone came up a few times. This chain links TRBV5-6 with TRBJ2-7; 8 bases fit TRBD1. CDR3 length: 15 residues. Trimming took 4 bases from V and 1 from J; bases not matched to a gene: 7. Germline CDR1 SGHDT, CDR2 YYEEEE. For the CDR3, the DNA is TGTGCCAGCAGCACCGGGACAGGTTGGTCCTACGAGCAGTACTTC. Its protein is CASSTGTGWSYEQYF.

The chain combines TRBV5-4 with TRBJ1-4, with 11 bases fitting TRBD1. V gave up 4 bases and J gave up 7 bases; unmatched junction bases: 6. CDR3 length: 15 residues. Germline CDR1 and CDR2: SGHNT and YYREEE (reference sequence). CDR3: CASSEDRGQGEKLFF. The CDR3 DNA reads TGTGCCAGCAGCGAGGACAGGGGGCAAGGTGAAAAACTGTTTTTT.

The chain recombines TRBV6-2 or TRBV6-3 with TRBJ2-2; D possibly corresponds to TRBD1 (6 bases). CDR1 and CDR2 from the germline V gene are MNHEY and SVGEGT. The CDR3 extends over 16 amino acids. V lost 3 bases and J lost 1, with 12 bases in between. CDR3 nucleotides: TGTGCCAGCAGTTATCCCCCGGGACAGAACACCGGGGAGCTGTTTTTT. Its protein is CASSYPPGQNTGELFF.

The chain links TRBV4-1 to TRBJ1-5; 9 bases are shared with TRBD1. CDR3 length equals 15 residues. Looked up from germline, CDR1 is MGHRA and CDR2 is YSYEKL. Trimming cost V 1 base and J 9 bases; bases outside gene matches: 7. The CDR3 DNA reads as TGCGCCAGCAGCCAAGGGAACAGGGGGCAACGGCCCCAGCATTTT. This encodes CASSQGNRGQRPQHF.

This rearrangement joins TRBV7-9 to TRBJ1-2, with D possibly being TRBD1 (6 bases). V was shortened by 1 base and J by 1 base, with 10 bases between the two germline ends. Germline V gene lookup returns CDR1 SEHNR and CDR2 FQNEAQ (reference sequence). CDR3 length: 15 amino acids. The CDR3 here is CASSLEAGVNYGYTF. CDR3 nucleotides: TGTGCCAGCAGCTTAGAGGCAGGGGTTAACTATGGCTACACCTTC.

V gene TRBV27 combines with J gene TRBJ1-5, with 9 bases fitting TRBD1. V trimming: 5 bases; J trimming: 2 bases; junction bases outside the gene matches: 4. The CDR3 has 15 amino acids. Germline V gives CDR1 MNHEY, CDR2 SMNVEV (reference sequence). CDR3 in amino acids: CASSPRTGGNQPQHF. CDR3 nucleotide sequence: TGTGCCAGCAGTCCCCGGACAGGGGGCAATCAGCCCCAGCATTTT.

The genes are TRBV29-1 and TRBJ2-1; 10 bases match TRBD2. The CDR3 covers 14 residues. The V gene's germline CDR1 is SQVTM and CDR2 ANQGSEA. V lost 5 bases to trimming and J lost 9 bases; unmatched junction nucleotides: 10. The CDR3 region is CSVQPSGSLSEQFF. In DNA, the CDR3 is TGCAGCGTTCAACCTAGCGGGAGTTTAAGTGAGCAGTTCTTC.

This chain joins TRBV25-1 and TRBJ1-6, with 7 bases lining up with TRBD1. Germline CDR1 is MGHDK and CDR2 is SYGVNS. This CDR3 spans 16 amino acids. V gave up 8 bases and J gave up 0 bases; unmatched junction bases: 7. CDR3 nucleotides: TGTGCCAGCGGCGGAGCAGGGGGCTCCTATAATTCACCCCTCCACTTT. Translating it yields CASGGAGGSYNSPLHF.

The CDR3 protein is CASRSGGSYNEQFF. As DNA, the CDR3 is TGTGCCAGCAGGAGCGGGGGGTCCTACAATGAGCAGTTCTTC. This chain joins TRBV27 and TRBJ2-1; 9 bases are shared with TRBD2. The CDR3 loop spans 14 amino acids. V lost 6 bases and J lost 1; bases outside the gene matches: 1. The germline V gene has CDR1 MNHEY and CDR2 SMNVEV (reference sequence).

The chain uses TRBV12-5 and TRBJ2-3, with D perhaps TRBD2 (6 bases). V shed 4 bases and J shed 5 bases, with 7 bases lying between them. This CDR3 is 12 amino acids long. CDR1 and CDR2 from the germline V gene are LGHNT and FRNRAP. CDR3 loop: CASGSGGDTQYF. CDR3 in DNA: TGTGCTAGTGGTTCCGGGGGAGATACGCAGTATTTT.

This sequence joins TRBV5-4 and TRBJ2-2; maybe TRBD1 (7 bases). Germline V lookup: CDR1 SGHNT, CDR2 YYREEE (reference sequence). V dropped 0 bases and J dropped 4 bases, with 10 bases sitting between them. The CDR3 spans 15 residues. The CDR3 DNA reads TGTGCCAGCAGCTTGGAGCAGGGGGGCACCGGGGAGCTGTTTTTT. It translates to CASSLEQGGTGELFF. Filled out from reference TRBV5-4 and TRBJ2-2, the complete variable domain reads ETGVTQSPTHLIKTRGQQVTLRCSSQSGHNTVSWYQQALGQGPQFIFQYYREEENGRGNFPPRFSGLQFPNYSSELNVNALELDDSALYLCASSLEQGGTGELFFGEGSRLTVL.

V is TRBV3-1 (or the pseudogene TRBV3-2) and J is TRBJ2-1, with a possible D match to TRBD1 (6 bases). Trimming shortened V by 4 bases and J by 3 bases, and 10 bases separated the two germline ends. CDR1 is LGHDT and CDR2 is YNNKEL in the germline V gene (reference sequence). CDR3 length equals 14 residues. The CDR3 DNA sequence: TGTGCCAGCAGCCCCGACAGGAGCTACAATGAGCAGTTCTTC. Encoded protein: CASSPDRSYNEQFF.

The rearrangement joins TRBV30 to TRBJ2-5; weak D call: TRBD1 (5 bases). CDR1 GTSNPN and CDR2 SVGIG come from the germline V gene (reference sequence). Trimming pared 2 bases from V and 5 bases from J, leaving 18 bases between. The CDR3 runs 15 residues. This CDR3 reads CAWSPTPGLGETQYF. CDR3 bases: TGTGCCTGGAGTCCCACCCCAGGGTTAGGGGAGACCCAGTACTTC.

J is TRBJ2-1 and V is TRBV3-1 (or the pseudogene TRBV3-2); 8 bases are shared with TRBD1. This CDR3 comprises 17 residues. Germline V gene lookup returns CDR1 LGHDT and CDR2 YNNKEL (reference sequence). The ends lost 0 bases at V and 7 bases at J; junction bases unmatched: 11. The CDR3 loop is CASSQDSGRGRLNEQFF. The DNA of the CDR3 is TGTGCCAGCAGCCAAGATAGCGGCAGGGGGCGCTTGAATGAGCAGTTCTTC.

This rearrangement joins TRBV6-6 to TRBJ2-1; weak D call: TRBD1 (6 bases). This CDR3 has 12 amino acids. The germline V gene has CDR1 MNHNY and CDR2 SVGAGI (reference sequence). V lost 10 bases and J lost 13, with 20 bases in between. The CDR3 region has the DNA TGTGCCACTTACGAACAGGGTGGCCGACAGTTCTTC. Protein sequence: CATYEQGGRQFF.

The chain carries TRBV6-1 and TRBJ2-3; D remains unclear. This CDR3 has 14 residues. Trimming took 2 bases from V and 5 from J, leaving 11 bases between them. The V gene's germline CDR1 is MNHNS and CDR2 SASEGT. The CDR3 bases are TGTGCCAGCAGTGAAAATCGATGGAGAGATACGCAGTATTTT. This codes for CASSENRWRDTQYF.

This clone occurred a few times. The chain joins TRBV2 to TRBJ2-1; 9 positions agree with TRBD2. This CDR3 spans 12 amino acids. Germline V lookup: CDR1 SNHLY, CDR2 FYNNEI. Trimming cost V 6 bases and J 12 bases; bases outside gene matches: 6. This CDR3 is CASRERGDRQFF. The CDR3 DNA follows: TGTGCCAGCAGAGAGCGGGGGGACCGGCAGTTCTTC.

The chain uses TRBV2 and TRBJ1-5, with TRBD1 matching over 10 bases. CDR1 is SNHLY and CDR2 is FYNNEI in the germline V gene. The CDR3 totals 14 residues. The J segment lost 6 bases and the V segment lost 8 bases, leaving 7 bases of the junction unmatched. The CDR3 reads CASSGTGERQPQHF. In DNA form, the CDR3 reads TGTGCCAGCTCCGGGACAGGGGAACGTCAGCCCCAGCATTTT.

In its sample, this clone was seen once. The V gene is TRBV5-1, the J gene TRBJ2-7; 11 bases line up with TRBD1. The germline V gene encodes CDR1 SGHRS and CDR2 YFSETQ. Trimming took 3 bases from V and 4 from J; bases not matched to a gene: 9. CDR3 length: 16 residues. The CDR3 region is CASSSEAGQGGYEQYF. Here the CDR3 DNA reads TGCGCCAGCAGCTCAGAGGCGGGACAGGGGGGATACGAGCAGTACTTC. The variable domain in full, with the rest retrieved from reference TRBV5-1 and TRBJ2-7, is KAGVTQTPRYLIKTRGQQVTLSCSPISGHRSVSWYQQTPGQGLQFLFEYFSETQRNKGNFPGRFSGRQFSNSRSEMNVSTLELGDSALYLCASSSEAGQGGYEQYFGPGTRLTVT.

The J gene is TRBJ2-3, the V gene TRBV30; D is undetermined. CDR1 GTSNPN and CDR2 SVGIG come from the germline V gene (reference sequence). V lost 1 base to trimming and J lost 0 bases, with 11 bases between them. The CDR3 is made up of 15 amino acids. The CDR3, as DNA: TGTGCCTGGAGTGCAAGCAGACTTAGCACAGATACGCAGTATTTT. It specifies CAWSASRLSTDTQYF.

The genes are TRBV24-1 and TRBJ2-1; 8 nucleotides line up with TRBD1. The CDR3 loop spans 16 amino acids. Germline V gene sequence: CDR1 KGHDR, CDR2 SFDVKD. Losses at the gene ends were 4 bases for V and 4 bases for J; bases not matched to a gene: 8. As DNA, the CDR3 is TGTGCCACCAGTGACTCGGACAGGGTAATATACAATGAGCAGTTCTTC. Protein sequence: CATSDSDRVIYNEQFF.